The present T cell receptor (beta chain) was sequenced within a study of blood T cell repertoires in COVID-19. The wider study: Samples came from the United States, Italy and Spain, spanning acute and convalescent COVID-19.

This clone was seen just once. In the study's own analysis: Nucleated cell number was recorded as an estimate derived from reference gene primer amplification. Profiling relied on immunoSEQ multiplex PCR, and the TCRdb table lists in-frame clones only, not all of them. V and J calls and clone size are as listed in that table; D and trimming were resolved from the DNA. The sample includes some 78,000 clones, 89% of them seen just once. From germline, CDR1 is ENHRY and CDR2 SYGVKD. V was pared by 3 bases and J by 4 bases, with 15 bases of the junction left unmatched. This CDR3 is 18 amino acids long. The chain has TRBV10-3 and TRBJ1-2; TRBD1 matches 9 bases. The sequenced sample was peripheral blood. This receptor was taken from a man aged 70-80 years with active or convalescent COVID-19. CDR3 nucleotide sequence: TGTGCCATCAGTGAACTGGCAAGGGGACAGGGCCAATCCTATGGCTACACCTTC. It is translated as CAISELARGQGQSYGYTF.